This TCR beta chain was identified in a study of PD-1 blockade in classical Hodgkin lymphoma. Study at large: Patients were treated with nivolumab at 3 mg/kg, and this was given intravenously every 2 weeks. Study results and caveats: Sources of repertoire differences remain undefined, possibly disease activity or prior therapy.

With no exception, relapse followed autologous stem cell transplantation in all patients, and brentuximab vedotin exposure varied. Data came from immunoSEQ multiplex PCR; TCRdb stores just in-frame clones and leaves some out. The table has about 100,000 clones, approximately 90% seen once. Regarding this clone: The antigen remains unidentified.

This CDR3 comprises 17 residues. Germline CDR1 and CDR2: MNHEY and SMNVEV (reference sequence). The trim removed 5 bases at V and 4 bases at J, leaving 12 bases unmatched. This clonotype originated in a human donor with classical Hodgkin lymphoma. Source: peripheral blood mononuclear cells (PBMCs), taken before the second cycle of nivolumab. The V and J genes are TRBV27 and TRBJ2-7, with 12 bases fitting TRBD2. The DNA of the CDR3 is TGTGCCAGCAGTCCCCGTCAGACTAGCGGGGGTCCATACGAGCAGTACTTC. Amino acid sequence: CASSPRQTSGGPYEQYF.